This TCR beta chain comes out of a study of blood T cell repertoires in COVID-19. Turning to the study itself: There were acute and convalescent COVID-19 samples, and they came from the United States, Italy and Spain.

The assay was immunoSEQ multiplex PCR, and TCRdb's table has in-frame clones only and misses some. The repertoire holds 92,000 or so clones, about 91% seen once, with approximately 0.5% in the top ten. The V gene lost 1 base and the J gene lost 8 bases, with 12 bases spanning the gap. Germline-derived CDR1 and CDR2 are SEHNR and FQNEAQ (reference sequence). This CDR3 has 14 residues. This clone was seen once. Sequenced sample: peripheral blood. The TCR sequence derives from a man in his 60s with acute or convalescent COVID-19. The rearrangement links TRBV7-9 to TRBJ2-4; weak D call: TRBD1 (6 bases). CDR3: CASSLGWDIDIQYF. DNA of the CDR3: TGTGCCAGCAGCTTAGGATGGGACATTGACATTCAGTACTTC.